This T cell receptor (beta chain) was captured in a study of OX40 agonist ivuxolimab in advanced cancers. Background on the study: Every patient in dose escalation had hepatocellular carcinoma, melanoma, renal cell or head and neck cancer. Study outcomes and limitations: At 0.1 to 3.0 mg/kg and by week 6, clonal expansion occurred in CD4+ and CD8+ blood T cells. Among the least clonally expanded were partial responders at 0.1-3.0 mg/kg.

This CDR3 is 14 amino acids long. Trimming stripped 0 bases from V and 2 bases from J, with 8 bases between. Germline CDR1 is SGDLS and CDR2 is YYNGEE. Turning to this clone: What it recognizes is unknown.

The table came from immunoSEQ multiplex PCR; TCRdb's copy has only in-frame clones and leaves some out. The table includes 18,000 or so clones, 83% detected once. This sequence originates from an adult with an advanced solid tumor such as melanoma, head and neck, liver or kidney cancer. Sequenced material: CD4+ or CD8+ T cells sorted from blood, taken in a trial of the OX40 agonist ivuxolimab. The chain recombines TRBV9 with TRBJ1-1; D call uncertain. In nucleotides, the CDR3 is TGTGCCAGCAGCGTAGTTGAGGTAAACACTGAAGCTTTCTTT. Translation: CASSVVEVNTEAFF.